This is a list of T cell receptor beta chains from one sample in a study of technical replicates of blood from several donors. Sequencing was performed with immunoSEQ multiplex PCR; in TCRdb, only in-frame clones are kept and a portion is missing. The sample has approximately 75,000 clones; about 94% are singletons. The sequencing sample was made of T cells isolated from PBMCs. The receptors come from a human donor in good health. Each CDR3 is given with its conserved first and last residue. Each record gives: CDR3 protein, J gene, D gene, V gene. D genes are given only for firm matches.

CDR3: CATFRTGEKDTQYF
J: TRBJ2-3
D: TRBD1
V: TRBV6-1

CDR3: CASRPLAGGIYNEQFF
J: TRBJ2-1
D: TRBD2
V: TRBV14

CDR3: CSVPRGEQYF
J: TRBJ2-7
D: -
V: TRBV29-1

CDR3: CASSLYSGSGELFF
J: TRBJ2-2
D: -
V: TRBV11-3

CDR3: CASSLKPRDYEQYF
J: TRBJ2-7
D: -
V: TRBV27

CDR3: CASSVWGQGFHEQYF
J: TRBJ2-7
D: TRBD1
V: TRBV9

CDR3: CASSLGGTGLTDTQYF
J: TRBJ2-3
D: TRBD1
V: TRBV5-1

CDR3: CASSFIPGTMAGELFF
J: TRBJ2-2
D: -
V: TRBV7-3

CDR3: CARNREWEQYF
J: TRBJ2-7
D: -
V: TRBV10-1

CDR3: CAWSGTGGWFGYTF
J: TRBJ1-2
D: TRBD1
V: TRBV30

CDR3: CASSYAGPREQYF
J: TRBJ2-5
D: -
V: TRBV6-5

CDR3: CASSVGVGTSGQETQYF
J: TRBJ2-5
D: TRBD2
V: TRBV9

CDR3: CASSLTGGVLTSGANVLTF
J: TRBJ2-6
D: TRBD1
V: TRBV5-6

CDR3: CAISEGTERVEQYF
J: TRBJ2-7
D: -
V: TRBV10-3

CDR3: CASSLNRGQATEAFF
J: TRBJ1-1
D: TRBD1
V: TRBV7-9

CDR3: CASNIGTGPNTGELFF
J: TRBJ2-2
D: TRBD1
V: TRBV7-3

CDR3: CASSPRWGGGYEQYF
J: TRBJ2-7
D: -
V: TRBV7-9

CDR3: CASSQEGWGTYEQYF
J: TRBJ2-7
D: -
V: TRBV4-3

CDR3: CASSQVGKGVGNEKLFF
J: TRBJ1-4
D: -
V: TRBV28

CDR3: CASSPDRAGYTF
J: TRBJ1-2
D: TRBD1
V: TRBV5-1

CDR3: CASSFQDSYNEQFF
J: TRBJ2-1
D: -
V: TRBV27

CDR3: CASTDRELSEAFF
J: TRBJ1-1
D: -
V: TRBV25-1

CDR3: CASSFVQGPGELFF
J: TRBJ2-2
D: -
V: TRBV7-9

CDR3: CASSSGTPPGYTF
J: TRBJ1-2
D: -
V: TRBV28

CDR3: CSVARGQNTEAFF
J: TRBJ1-1
D: -
V: TRBV29-1

CDR3: CASSQVRELSYEQYF
J: TRBJ2-7
D: -
V: TRBV4-3

CDR3: CSARGQAYEQYF
J: TRBJ2-7
D: TRBD1
V: TRBV29-1

CDR3: CASGDQGVLEKLFF
J: TRBJ1-4
D: TRBD1
V: TRBV2

CDR3: CATTGSKDTQYF
J: TRBJ2-3
D: -
V: TRBV19

CDR3: CASSRNGGAGYTDTQYF
J: TRBJ2-3
D: TRBD2
V: TRBV4-1

CDR3: CASSGLSERSSYNEQFF
J: TRBJ2-1
D: -
V: TRBV10-2

CDR3: CASLDRQNEKLFF
J: TRBJ1-4
D: -
V: TRBV5-6